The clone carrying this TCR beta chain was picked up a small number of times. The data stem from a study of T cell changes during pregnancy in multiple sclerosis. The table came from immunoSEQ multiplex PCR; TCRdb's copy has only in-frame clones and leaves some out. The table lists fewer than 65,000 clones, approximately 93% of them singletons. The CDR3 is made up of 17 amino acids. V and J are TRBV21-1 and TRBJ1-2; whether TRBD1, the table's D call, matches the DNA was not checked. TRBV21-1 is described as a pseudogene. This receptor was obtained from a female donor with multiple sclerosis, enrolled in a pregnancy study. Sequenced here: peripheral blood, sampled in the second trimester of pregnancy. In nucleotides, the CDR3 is TGTGCCAGCAGCAAAGTTGAGACGGCAGGGCCCCACTATGGCTACACCTTC. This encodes CASSKVETAGPHYGYTF.